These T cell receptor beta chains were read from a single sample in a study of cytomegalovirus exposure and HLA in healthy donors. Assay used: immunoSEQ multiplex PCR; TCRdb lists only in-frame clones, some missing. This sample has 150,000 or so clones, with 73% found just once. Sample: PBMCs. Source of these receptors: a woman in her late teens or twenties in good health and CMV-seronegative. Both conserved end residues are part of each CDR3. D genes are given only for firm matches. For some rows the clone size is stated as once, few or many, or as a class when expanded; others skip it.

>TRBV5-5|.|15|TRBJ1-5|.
TGTGCCAGCAGCTTGGGAGCGGGGCTCAATCAGCCCCAGCATTTT
CASSLGAGLNQPQHF
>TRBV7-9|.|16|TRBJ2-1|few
TGTGCCAGCAGCTTGGGACTGGGGAGCTCCTACAATGAGCAGTTCTTC
CASSLGLGSSYNEQFF
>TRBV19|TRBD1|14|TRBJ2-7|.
TGTGCCAGTAACATGGGGGACAGCCACTACGAGCAGTACTTC
CASNMGDSHYEQYF
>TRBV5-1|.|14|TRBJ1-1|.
TGCGCCAGCAGCTACGCCGGCAGGGAAACTGAAGCTTTCTTT
CASSYAGRETEAFF
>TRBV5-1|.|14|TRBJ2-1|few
TGCGCCAGCAGCCTGAGGACTACTTACAATGAGCAGTTCTTC
CASSLRTTYNEQFF
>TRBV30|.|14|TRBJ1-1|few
TGTGCCTGGAGTCGGGGACTCACTAACACTGAAGCTTTCTTT
CAWSRGLTNTEAFF
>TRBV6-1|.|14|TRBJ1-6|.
TGTGCCAGCAGTACCTACGGGGGGGAGTCACCCCTCCACTTT
CASSTYGGESPLHF
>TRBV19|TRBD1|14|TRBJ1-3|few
TGTGCCAGTAGGACAGGGTACTCTGGAAACACCATATATTTT
CASRTGYSGNTIYF
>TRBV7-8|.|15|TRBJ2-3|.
TGTGCCAGCAGCAACCGGGACTCAGCCCCGCATACGCAGTATTTT
CASSNRDSAPHTQYF
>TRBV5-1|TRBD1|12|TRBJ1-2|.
TGCGCCACCCGACAGGGAGACGGGAAGGACACCTTC
CATRQGDGKDTF
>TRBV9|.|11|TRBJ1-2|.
TGTGCCAGCAGCGTTCCCGGGGGCTACACCTTC
CASSVPGGYTF
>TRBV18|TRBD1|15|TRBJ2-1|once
TGTGCCAGCTCCCAAGGACAGGGCTCCTACAATGAGCAGTTCTTC
CASSQGQGSYNEQFF
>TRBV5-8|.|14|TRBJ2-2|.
TGTGCCAGCAGCTTTAGGGACAATACCGGGGAGCTGTTTTTT
CASSFRDNTGELFF
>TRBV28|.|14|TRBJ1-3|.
TGTGCCAGCAGTTTGGCAGGGGCTGGAAACACCATATATTTT
CASSLAGAGNTIYF
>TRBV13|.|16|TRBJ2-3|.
TGTGCCAGCAGCCCCGGAGGGGGGGGGCGAGGAGATACGCAGTATTTT
CASSPGGGGRGDTQYF
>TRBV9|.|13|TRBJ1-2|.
TGTGCCAGCAGCCCCCTTGAAACCGGTGGCTACACCTTC
CASSPLETGGYTF
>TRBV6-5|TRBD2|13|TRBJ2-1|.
TGTGCCAGTCGGGTAGCGGGGTACAATGAGCAGTTCTTC
CASRVAGYNEQFF
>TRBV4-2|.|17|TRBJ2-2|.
TGTGCCAGCAGCCAAGAAATGAAGGGAGTGAGAACCGGGGAGCTGTTTTTT
CASSQEMKGVRTGELFF
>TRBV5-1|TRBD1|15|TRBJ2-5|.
TGCGCCAGCAGCTTGGACAGGGGGTTTGGGGAGACCCAGTACTTC
CASSLDRGFGETQYF
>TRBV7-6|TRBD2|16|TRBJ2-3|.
TGTGCCAGCAGCTTCGGGACTAGCGGGAGGGCAGATACGCAGTATTTT
CASSFGTSGRADTQYF
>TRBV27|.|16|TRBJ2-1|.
TGTGCCAGCCCGCCAGTGGGACAAAAATTCTACAATGAGCAGTTCTTC
CASPPVGQKFYNEQFF
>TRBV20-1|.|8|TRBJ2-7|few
TGCAGTGTAAACGAGCAGTACTTC
CSVNEQYF
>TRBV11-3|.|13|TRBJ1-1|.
TGTGCCAGCAGCTTAGTAATTGACACTGAAGCTTTCTTT
CASSLVIDTEAFF
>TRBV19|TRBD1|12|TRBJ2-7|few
TGTGCCACCAGGGGGTCGAAAAACGAGCAGTGCTTC
CATRGSKNEQCF
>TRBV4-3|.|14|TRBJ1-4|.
TGCGCCAGCAGCCAAGAAGGAGGGTTTGAAAAACTGTTTTTT
CASSQEGGFEKLFF
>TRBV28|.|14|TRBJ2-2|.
TGTGCCAGCAGTTCCGGGTCGAACACCGGGGAGCTGTTTTTT
CASSSGSNTGELFF
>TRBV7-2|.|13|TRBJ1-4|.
TGTGCCAGCAGCCCAGGACAAAATGAAAAACTGTTTTTT
CASSPGQNEKLFF
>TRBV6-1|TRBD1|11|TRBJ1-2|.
TGTGCCAGCTGGCAGGGGGGCGGCTACACCTTC
CASWQGGGYTF
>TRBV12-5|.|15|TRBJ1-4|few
TGTGCTAGTGGTTTGGTACGAAGGCGAGAGGGAAAACTGTTTTTT
CASGLVRRREGKLFF
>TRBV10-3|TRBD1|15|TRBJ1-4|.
TGTGCCATCGGGCCCGGGACAGGGATTGAGGAAAAACTGTTTTTT
CAIGPGTGIEEKLFF
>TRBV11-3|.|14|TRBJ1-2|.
TGTGCCAGCAGCTACAGGGAAGGGAACTATGGCTACACCTTC
CASSYREGNYGYTF
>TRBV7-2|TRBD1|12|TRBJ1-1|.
TGTGCCAGCAGCTCCTGGACAGGGTCGGCTTTCTTT
CASSSWTGSAFF
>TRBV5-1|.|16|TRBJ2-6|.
TGCGCCAGCAGCCCCGGTTTAAAGGAGGGGGCCAACGTCCTGACTTTC
CASSPGLKEGANVLTF
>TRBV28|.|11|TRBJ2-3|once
TGTGCCAGCAGTTTAGTAAATACGCAGTATTTT
CASSLVNTQYF
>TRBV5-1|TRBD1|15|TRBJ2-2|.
TGCGCCAGCAGTTGGGACAGAGCGAACACCGGGGAGCTGTTTTTT
CASSWDRANTGELFF
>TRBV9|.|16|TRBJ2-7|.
TGTGCCAGCAGCGTAGCCCCCGAGACACTAGCCTACGAGCAGTACTTC
CASSVAPETLAYEQYF
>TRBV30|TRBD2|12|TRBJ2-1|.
TGTAGCGGGAGGGGGAGGTACAATGAGCAGTTCTTC
CSGRGRYNEQFF
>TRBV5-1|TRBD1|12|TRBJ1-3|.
TGCGCCAGCAGCTACTCCGGAACAGGGGAGTCGTTT
CASSYSGTGESF
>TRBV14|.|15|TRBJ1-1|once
TGTGCCAGCAGCCAAGAAGGAGTTTTGAACACTGAAGCTTTCTTT
CASSQEGVLNTEAFF
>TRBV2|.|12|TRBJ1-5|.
TGTGCCAGCAGTGAGGGACTTCAGCCCCAGCATTTT
CASSEGLQPQHF
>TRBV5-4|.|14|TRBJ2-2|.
TGTGCCAGCAGCCAGGAGGCTAGCGCCGGGGAGCTGTTTTTT
CASSQEASAGELFF